Listed below are T cell receptor beta chains from one sample, sequenced in a study of human T cells and chemical hapten exposure. MiXCR, run by TCRdb on the RACE reads, gives a single entry per CDR3 protein. The table lists roughly 84,000 distinct CDR3 sequences, approximately 10% of them singletons. Sequenced material: whole blood, taken in connection with sensitization to the hapten diphenylcyclopropenone (DPC). Source of these receptors: a woman between 50 and 59 years old with alopecia areata. Some clones in this sample may be carry-over from other donors' samples. The CDR3 runs from the conserved cysteine through the conserved F or W. A D gene is named only where the DNA matches it firmly. A row's size may be missing; if present it is once, few, many or a size class.

clone_size	v_call	d_call	j_call	cdr3_nt	cdr3_aa
few	TRBV11-3	TRBD1	TRBJ2-1	TGTGCCAGCAGCCTGGACCAGGGGGTTAGTATATACAATGAGCAGTTCTTC	CASSLDQGVSIYNEQFF
-	TRBV5-4	-	TRBJ2-7	TGTGCCAGCAGCTTACGTGGGCGAACCTACGAGCAGTACTTC	CASSLRGRTYEQYF
many	TRBV5-1	TRBD2	TRBJ2-1	TGCGCCAGCAGCCTATCCGGGACTAGCGGGAGGAATGAGCAGTTCTTC	CASSLSGTSGRNEQFF
-	TRBV20-1	TRBD1	TRBJ2-4	TGCAGTGCAGGACAGGGGGGGTTGTCCAAAAACATTCAGTACTTC	CSAGQGGLSKNIQYF
-	TRBV18	-	TRBJ2-1	TGTGCCAGCTCACCCCGCGGTAGCGGTTATGAGCAGTTCTTC	CASSPRGSGYEQFF
many	TRBV7-2	TRBD2	TRBJ2-3	TGTGCCAGCAGCTCCCCCCAAGGACTAGCGGGTACAGATACGCAGTATTTT	CASSSPQGLAGTDTQYF
few	TRBV11-3	-	TRBJ2-7	TGTGCCAGCAGCCATTCCGGACAGTCCCACGAGCAGTACTTC	CASSHSGQSHEQYF
medium-sized	TRBV20-1	-	TRBJ2-2	TGCAGTGCCACCCCCCGGGACGCATCAACCAGCTACCCCGGGGAGCTGTTTTTT	CSATPRDASTSYPGELFF
-	TRBV12-3/TRBV12-4	-	TRBJ2-1	TGTGCCAGCAGTCTTAGCGTTACCAATGAGCAGTTCTTC	CASSLSVTNEQFF
-	TRBV20-1	-	TRBJ2-7	TGCAGTGCTAGTTGGGGACCTCCCGACGAGCAGTACTTC	CSASWGPPDEQYF
few	TRBV29-1	TRBD2	TRBJ2-1	TGCAGCGGGCGGAGCGGGAGCCCCTTAAATGAGCAGTTCTTC	CSGRSGSPLNEQFF
-	TRBV29-1	-	TRBJ2-4	TGCAGCGTTGCCCACGTTGGAAACATTCAGTACTTC	CSVAHVGNIQYF
many	TRBV5-1	TRBD1	TRBJ1-6	TGCGCCAGCAGTCCGGAAACGGGACAGGAAAATTCACCCCTCCACTTT	CASSPETGQENSPLHF
-	TRBV6-5	-	TRBJ1-6	TGTGCCAGCAGCCTACAGGGCTCGGGATATAATTCACCCCTCCACTTT	CASSLQGSGYNSPLHF
-	TRBV18	-	TRBJ1-2	TGTGCCAGCTCACAGACAGCTAACTATGGCTACACCTTC	CASSQTANYGYTF
few	TRBV5-4	-	TRBJ2-1	TGTGCCAGCAGCTTCGCAACCAATGAGCAGTTCTTC	CASSFATNEQFF
-	TRBV9	TRBD1	TRBJ2-5	TGTGCCAGCAGCGTGCAGGGGGTCCAAGAGACCCAGTACTTC	CASSVQGVQETQYF
many	TRBV24-1	-	TRBJ2-2	TGTGCCACCAGTGACCCACTGACACAAGGGATCGGGGAGCTGTTTTTT	CATSDPLTQGIGELFF
few	TRBV20-1	-	TRBJ2-1	TGCAGTGCGAGAGGGCTAGGATCCGGTCGGTCCTACAATGAGCAGTTCTTC	CSARGLGSGRSYNEQFF
-	TRBV13	-	TRBJ1-2	TGTGCCAGCAGCTTAGTAGGAGCTCTCGGTGGCTACACCTTC	CASSLVGALGGYTF
many	TRBV5-5	TRBD1	TRBJ2-2	TGTGCCAGCAGGAGGACAGGGGGCGGGCCCGGGGAGCTGTTTTTT	CASRRTGGGPGELFF
many	TRBV14	-	TRBJ1-1	TGTGCCAGCAGCCAAGGGCGGAACACTGAAGCTTTCTTT	CASSQGRNTEAFF
-	TRBV18	-	TRBJ1-1	TGTGCCAGCTCATCAAGGAAGGGGGACACTGAAGCTTTCTTT	CASSSRKGDTEAFF
few	TRBV20-1	-	TRBJ2-1	TGCAGTGCTAGAGGCAGTAACAATGAGCAGTTCTTC	CSARGSNNEQFF
-	TRBV11-2	TRBD2	TRBJ2-2	TGTGCCAGCAGCACCGGACTAGCGGGAGGATCCGGGGAGCTGTTTTTT	CASSTGLAGGSGELFF
few	TRBV29-1	-	TRBJ2-7	TGCAGTGTGGCAGAACCCTACGAGCAGTACTTC	CSVAEPYEQYF
many	TRBV6-2/TRBV6-3	-	TRBJ2-1	TGTGCCAGCAGTTACTCGGGGAGAAGGGACAATGAGCAGTTCTTC	CASSYSGRRDNEQFF
many	TRBV18	-	TRBJ1-5	TGTGCCAGCTCACCAGCAGGGGCGGTCAATCAGCCCCAGCATTTT	CASSPAGAVNQPQHF
few	TRBV11-2	-	TRBJ2-1	TGTGCCAGCAGCTACTCAAGGGCGAATGAGCAGTTCTTC	CASSYSRANEQFF
-	TRBV28	-	TRBJ2-7	TGTGCCAGCAGTTCACTGAGCCGTACTGCGGGGCTCTACGAGCAGTACTTC	CASSSLSRTAGLYEQYF
many	TRBV12-3/TRBV12-4	-	TRBJ2-3	TGTGCCAGCACTCTTCTGACAGGAGCGCGGACAGATACGCAGTATTTT	CASTLLTGARTDTQYF
many	TRBV11-3	-	TRBJ2-7	TGTGCCAGCAGCCACCGGACTTCCTACGAGCAGTACTTC	CASSHRTSYEQYF
many	TRBV11-2	-	TRBJ2-7	TGTGCCAGCATCCAACCCGGGGGGCTTCACGAGCAGTACTTC	CASIQPGGLHEQYF
few	TRBV19	-	TRBJ2-6	TGTGCCAGTAGTGGTCCCGGGACGGTTCCAGGGATGACTTTC	CASSGPGTVPGMTF
few	TRBV30	TRBD2	TRBJ2-1	TGTGCCTGGAGTGTATTCGTAGCGGGAGCCTACAATGAGCAGTTCTTC	CAWSVFVAGAYNEQFF
many	TRBV2	-	TRBJ1-1	TGTGCCACAGTCACAGGGTTTAGGGCTTTCTTT	CATVTGFRAFF
many	TRBV11-2	-	TRBJ2-5	TGTGCCAGCAGCTTATTGCTGGGCCCAGAGACCCAGTACTTC	CASSLLLGPETQYF
many	TRBV10-3	-	TRBJ2-5	TGTGCCTCGGGAGAAGAGACCCAGTACTTC	CASGEETQYF
many	TRBV20-1	TRBD1	TRBJ2-5	TGCAGTGCTCCGGACAGGGGGCGAGGAGAGACCCAGTACTTC	CSAPDRGRGETQYF
many	TRBV7-8	TRBD2	TRBJ2-3	TGTGCCACCGGACTAGCGGGAGTTACGCAGTATTTT	CATGLAGVTQYF
few	TRBV7-2	TRBD2	TRBJ2-7	TGTGCCAGCAGCTTAGCGTCTGGGGCTAGCGGGTACGAGCAGTACTTC	CASSLASGASGYEQYF
-	TRBV29-1	TRBD2	TRBJ2-2	TGCAGCGTGGTGACTAGCGGGAACACCGGGGAGCTGTTTTTT	CSVVTSGNTGELFF
-	TRBV30	-	TRBJ1-1	TGTGCCTGGAGTGTAGGGTGGGGTAGAAGTGCCACTGAAGCTTTCTTT	CAWSVGWGRSATEAFF
few	TRBV7-2	TRBD2	TRBJ2-5	TGTGCCAGCAGCTTAGGTAGCGGGCAAGAGACCCAGTACTTC	CASSLGSGQETQYF
-	TRBV29-1	-	TRBJ2-7	TGCAGCGTTGCCCTAGGGGCCTCCTACGAGCAGTACTTC	CSVALGASYEQYF
-	TRBV7-2	TRBD2	TRBJ2-7	TGTGCCAGCAGCTCGTCCCTAGCGGGAGCATTGTACGAGCAGTACTTC	CASSSSLAGALYEQYF
-	TRBV6-2/TRBV6-3	-	TRBJ2-2	TGTGCCAGCAACCAATGGGGGGCCGGGGAGCTGTTTTTT	CASNQWGAGELFF
few	TRBV2	-	TRBJ2-1	TGTGCCAGCAGTAGGGGGGCGGGAGAAGAGCAGTTCTTC	CASSRGAGEEQFF
-	TRBV20-1	-	TRBJ1-2	TGCAGTGCTTCCCTGCGCTATGGCTACACCTTC	CSASLRYGYTF
many	TRBV29-1	-	TRBJ2-6	TGCAGCGTCAAGAGCTCTGGGGCCAACGTCCTGACTTTC	CSVKSSGANVLTF
-	TRBV29-1	TRBD2	TRBJ2-7	TGCAGCGTTAGCGGGGCTCTTATGCCCTACGACGAGCAGTACTTC	CSVSGALMPYDEQYF
few	TRBV6-5	-	TRBJ2-3	TGTGCCAGCAGAAATCTAGGGACGCCTACAGATACGCAGTATTTT	CASRNLGTPTDTQYF
few	TRBV7-9	-	TRBJ2-5	TGTGCCAGCAGCCCGGGGACCCACCCCGCCCAGTACTTC	CASSPGTHPAQYF
-	TRBV9	TRBD2	TRBJ2-7	TGTGCCAGCAGCGTAGAGCTAGCGGGGCATTACGAGCAGTACTTC	CASSVELAGHYEQYF
few	TRBV28	-	TRBJ2-3	TGTGCCAGCAGTTTTTTCCCAGTGTCAGTTGCCGGAGATACGCAGTATTTT	CASSFFPVSVAGDTQYF